The 25 T cell receptor beta chains listed next were all sequenced from one sample in a study of identical twins. In TCRdb, the 5' RACE reads were re-called with MiXCR into one record per CDR3 protein. This sample carries around 650,000 distinct CDR3 sequences, just over 7% of them seen once, and the ten largest clones take roughly 1.6%. The same sample was also studied in work on yellow fever vaccine responses in identical twins.

Source material: PBMCs. These receptors all stem from a woman aged 18-30 years in good health.

The chain joins TRBV5-1 to TRBJ1-2; 9 nucleotides match TRBD1. The CDR3 spans 18 residues. V lost 2 bases to trimming and J lost 3 bases; unmatched junction nucleotides: 14. The germline V gene has CDR1 SGHRS and CDR2 YFSETQ. CDR3 loop: CASSLAGRDRGGDYGYTF. The CDR3 DNA follows: TGCGCCAGCAGCTTAGCTGGACGTGACAGGGGGGGAGACTATGGCTACACCTTC.

The table lists this clonotype with many counts. This rearrangement joins TRBV29-1 to TRBJ2-5; D call uncertain. The ends were cut back, 1 base at V and 1 base at J, with 7 bases in the middle. This CDR3 has 13 residues. Germline CDR1 SQVTM, CDR2 ANQGSEA. CDR3 protein: CSVEGPPQETQYF. In DNA form, the CDR3 reads TGCAGCGTTGAAGGGCCCCCCCAAGAGACCCAGTACTTC.

This clonotype has at least ten counts. The CDR3 sequence: CASNPGQGYNEQFF. The CDR3, as DNA: TGTGCCAGCAACCCGGGACAGGGCTACAATGAGCAGTTCTTC. The V and J genes are TRBV25-1 and TRBJ2-1, with 9 bases identical to TRBD1. The CDR3 runs 14 residues. The germline V gene encodes CDR1 MGHDK and CDR2 SYGVNS. V shed 7 bases and J 3 bases; nucleotides not matched to a gene: 4.

At least ten counts were recorded for this clonotype. V usage is TRBV6-2 or TRBV6-3 and J usage is TRBJ1-5; 8 nucleotides align to TRBD1. With 6 bases clipped from V and 0 bases from J, the junction kept 10 bases outside the gene matches. The CDR3 length is 17 residues. The germline CDR1 and CDR2 sequences are MNHEY and SVGEGT. The CDR3 protein is CASRWDRRPDSNQPQHF. The CDR3 nucleotides are TGTGCCAGCAGATGGGACAGGCGCCCCGATAGCAATCAGCCCCAGCATTTT.

The J gene is TRBJ2-7, the V gene TRBV2, with a possible D match to TRBD2 (5 bases). The germline V gene has CDR1 SNHLY and CDR2 FYNNEI. Between the trimmed V and J ends, which lost 6 bases and 1 base, there was a span of 16 bases. The CDR3 totals 15 residues. This CDR3 reads CASRGPPGSSYEQYV. The CDR3 nucleotides read TGTGCCAGCAGGGGCCCCCCGGGGAGTTCCTACGAGCAGTACGTC.

This clonotype has a handful of counts. The chain carries TRBV12-3 or TRBV12-4 and TRBJ2-5, with D unclear. V was clipped by 3 bases and J by 1 base, with 9 bases between them. The CDR3 covers 14 residues. The CDR3 nucleotides are TGTGCCAGCAGTTTTCCGTTTCGCCAAGAGACCCAGTACTTC. This codes for CASSFPFRQETQYF.

The chain has TRBV28 and TRBJ2-5, with TRBD2 identical over 7 bases. Germline V gene data show CDR1 as MDHEN and CDR2 as SYDVKM. CDR3 length: 15 residues. The J segment lost 4 bases and the V segment lost 5 bases, leaving 10 bases of the junction unmatched. The CDR3 is CASSNWGTKRETQYF. In DNA, the CDR3 is TGTGCCAGCAGTAACTGGGGGACTAAAAGAGAGACCCAGTACTTC.

As regards this clonotype: No conserved phenylalanine or tryptophan ends this CDR3, so it is likely a read error. This chain connects TRBV12-3 or TRBV12-4 to TRBJ2-5; TRBD1 agrees at 7 bases. V dropped 3 bases and J dropped 1; count of bases not matched to a gene: 2. The CDR3 covers 14 residues. This chain's CDR3 is CASSLAGGQETQYL. The CDR3 DNA reads as TGTGCCAGCAGTTTGGCAGGGGGCCAAGAGACCCAGTACCTC.

The genes are TRBV20-1 and TRBJ1-1; D gene uncertain. Trimming left V 5 bases short and J 1 base short, with 17 bases between. Germline V gives CDR1 DFQATT, CDR2 SNEGSKA (reference sequence). CDR3 length equals 15 residues. The CDR3 loop reads CSAYTLTWGNTEAFF. The CDR3 nucleotides are TGCAGTGCTTACACCCTCACATGGGGGAACACTGAAGCTTTCTTT.

This clonotype was counted a few times. The V call is TRBV24-1, the J call TRBJ2-3, with unresolved D. CDR1 and CDR2 (germline): KGHDR, SFDVKD. CDR3 length: 15 amino acids. The V gene lost 2 bases and the J gene lost 0 bases, with 8 bases spanning the gap. The CDR3 nucleotides are TGTGCCACCAGTGATTACGGGCAGAGCACAGATACGCAGTATTTT. Its translation: CATSDYGQSTDTQYF.

The table lists this clonotype with a few counts. The chain has TRBV5-5 and TRBJ1-2; a weak D match, TRBD1 (6 bases). Germline V gene data show CDR1 as SGHKS and CDR2 as YYEKEE (reference sequence). Trimming left V 1 base short and J 6 bases short, with 13 bases between. This CDR3 region has 14 residues. The CDR3 here is CASSLREGVNGYTF. The DNA of the CDR3 is TGTGCCAGCAGCTTGAGAGAGGGGGTTAATGGCTACACCTTC.

This clonotype was counted a few times. The V and J genes are TRBV28 and TRBJ1-5, with D perhaps TRBD1 (5 bases). Germline loops: CDR1 MDHEN, CDR2 SYDVKM. V lost 6 bases, J lost 6 bases, and 15 bases lay in between. The CDR3 is made up of 14 amino acids. In DNA, the CDR3 is TGTGCCAGCAGACTCCTCCATGGGGGTCAGCCCCAGCATTTT. It specifies CASRLLHGGQPQHF.

The chain employs TRBV6-1 and TRBJ2-1, with D unclear. The germline V and J ends were trimmed by 4 bases and 8 bases, with 15 bases remaining between them. Germline CDR1 is MNHNS and CDR2 is SASEGT. This CDR3 has 14 residues. CDR3 DNA sequence: TGTGCCAGCAGTGGTGGGATCTCTTTATATGAGCAGTTCTTC. Amino acid sequence: CASSGGISLYEQFF.

V gene TRBV14 combines with J gene TRBJ2-7; 13 nucleotides match TRBD2. This CDR3 is 16 amino acids long. Germline V CDR1 and CDR2: SGHDN, FVKESK. The trim removed 0 bases at V and 2 bases at J, leaving 1 base unmatched. The CDR3 region is CASSQEGTSGTYEQYF. In DNA form, the CDR3 reads TGTGCCAGCAGCCAAGAGGGGACTAGCGGGACCTACGAGCAGTACTTC.

The sample holds many counts of this clonotype. This chain links TRBV4-1 with TRBJ2-2; 8 positions match TRBD1. The CDR3 has 15 residues. CDR1 MGHRA and CDR2 YSYEKL come from the germline V gene. V lost 0 bases, J lost 5 bases, and 2 bases stayed unmatched. CDR3 in amino acids: CASSQEDRATGELFF. The CDR3 region has the DNA TGCGCCAGCAGCCAAGAGGACAGGGCGACCGGGGAGCTGTTTTTT.

This clonotype was seen many times. The V call is TRBV6-4, the J call TRBJ1-1; 8 bases match TRBD1. Germline CDR1 reads MRHNA; CDR2 reads SNTAGT. With V trimmed by 4 bases and J by 0 bases, 1 base remained unmatched. This CDR3 has 14 amino acids. The CDR3 DNA reads TGTGCCAGCAGTGTGGACAGGGTGAACACTGAAGCTTTCTTT. Its protein is CASSVDRVNTEAFF.

This clonotype was observed at least ten times. The gene calls are TRBV5-1 and TRBJ2-5, with TRBD1 matching 7 bases. V lost 0 bases, J lost 1 base, and 6 bases stayed unmatched. Germline assignment: CDR1 SGHRS and CDR2 YFSETQ. This CDR3 region has 16 residues. CDR3 sequence reads: CASSLGMTGSQETQYF. Written as DNA, the CDR3 is TGCGCCAGCAGCTTGGGGATGACAGGGTCCCAAGAGACCCAGTACTTC.

The chain recombines TRBV20-1 with TRBJ2-1, with TRBD2 identical over 8 bases. The V and J ends lost 6 bases and 6 bases, in that order; junction bases with no gene match: 10. Germline lookup yields CDR1 DFQATT and CDR2 SNEGSKA (reference sequence). This CDR3 contains 14 residues. DNA of the CDR3: TGCAGTGCCATCCCCGGGACTAGTCGCAATGAGCAGTTCTTC. Amino acids: CSAIPGTSRNEQFF.

This clonotype was observed a handful of times. The chain carries TRBV5-1 and TRBJ2-2, with 8 bases lining up with TRBD1. This CDR3 has 15 residues. CDR1 SGHRS and CDR2 YFSETQ come from the germline V gene. J gave up 8 bases and V 0 bases, and 6 bases lay outside the gene matches. The CDR3 bases are TGCGCCAGCAGCTTGGTGGTGGGACAGGCAGGGGAGCTGTTTTTT. Residues: CASSLVVGQAGELFF.

This clonotype was recorded many times. The rearrangement links TRBV4-2 to TRBJ2-1, with D possibly matching TRBD1 (6 bases). Trimming shortened V by 3 bases and J by 4 bases, and 13 bases separated the two germline ends. Germline CDR1 is LGHNA and CDR2 is YNFKEQ. The CDR3 extends over 15 amino acids. The CDR3 nucleotides read TGTGCCAGCAGCCAGGAGGCAGGACAGTACAATGAGCAGTTCTTC. Translating gives CASSQEAGQYNEQFF.

The gene calls are TRBV27 and TRBJ1-2; 9 bases match TRBD1. Germline CDR1 MNHEY, CDR2 SMNVEV (reference sequence). V dropped 0 bases and J dropped 4; count of bases not matched to a gene: 3. CDR3 size: 15 residues. The CDR3 protein is CASSLSTGGVYGYTF. The DNA of the CDR3 is TGTGCCAGCAGTTTATCAACAGGGGGCGTCTATGGCTACACCTTC.

This clonotype has more than one count but fewer than ten. The V and J genes are TRBV7-9 and TRBJ2-4; tentatively, D is TRBD1 or TRBD2 (7 bases each). Trimming left V 5 bases short and J 8 bases short, with 13 bases between. CDR3 length: 13 residues. Germline V gene data show CDR1 as SEHNR and CDR2 as FQNEAQ (reference sequence). CDR3 sequence (DNA): TGTGCCAGCAGCAAACCAGGGGGGGACATTCAGTACTTC. Its protein product is CASSKPGGDIQYF.

In this sample, this clonotype turned up a few times. The chain has TRBV11-2 and TRBJ1-1; possibly TRBD1 for D (6 bases). V was cut by 5 bases and J by 6 bases, with 16 bases left in between. CDR3 length equals 14 residues. Germline V gene sequence: CDR1 SGHAT, CDR2 FQNNGV. CDR3: CASSNTGTMAEAFF. As DNA, the CDR3 is TGTGCCAGCAGCAATACAGGGACTATGGCTGAAGCTTTCTTT. Based on the CDR3 plus reference TRBV11-2 and TRBJ1-1, the full variable domain is EAGVAQSPRYKIIEKRQSVAFWCNPISGHATLYWYQQILGQGPKLLIQFQNNGVVDDSQLPKDRFSAERLKGVDSTLKIQPAKLEDSAVYLCASSNTGTMAEAFFGQGTRLTVV.

This clonotype was seen at least ten times. The chain is built from TRBV20-1 and TRBJ2-5; 7 nucleotides line up with TRBD1. V lost 3 bases, J lost 2 bases, and 9 bases stayed unmatched. In germline, CDR1 is DFQATT, CDR2 SNEGSKA (reference sequence). This CDR3 is built from 15 residues. The CDR3 loop is CSASSPGQNQETQYF. The CDR3, as DNA: TGCAGTGCTAGCTCCCCGGGACAGAATCAAGAGACCCAGTACTTC.

This clonotype was recorded a few times. The rearrangement links TRBV5-1 to TRBJ2-3; D ambiguous. This CDR3 has 13 residues. Germline CDR1 SGHRS, CDR2 YFSETQ. With 4 bases removed from V and 4 bases from J, the gap between germline ends came to 10 bases. CDR3 DNA: TGCGCCAGCAGCCCCACAATGGCAGATACGCAGTATTTT. Translating it yields CASSPTMADTQYF.